The clone carrying this T cell receptor beta chain was picked up many times. The entry originates in a study of cytomegalovirus exposure and HLA in healthy donors. Study-wide context: Unique TCRs numbering around 80 million, obtained from HLA-typed donors, made up an early data release.

PCR primers comprised 60 Vbeta and 13 Jbeta primers. Clones were sequenced by immunoSEQ multiplex PCR, and TCRdb holds only the in-frame ones, with some missing. The sample gives 99,000 or so clones, about 75% of which show up once; 5% to 6.5% is in the top ten. V lost 0 bases, J lost 5 bases, and 5 bases stayed unmatched. The germline V gene has CDR1 SGHRS and CDR2 YFSETQ. This CDR3 contains 15 residues. The receptor's source is a man aged 55 to 69 in good health and CMV-seropositive. The chain employs TRBV5-1 and TRBJ1-1; TRBD1 agrees at 9 bases. Sequenced: PBMCs. CDR3 sequence reads: CASSLGDRDGTEAFF. In DNA form, the CDR3 reads TGCGCCAGCAGCTTGGGGGACAGGGACGGGACTGAAGCTTTCTTT.